These 7 T cell receptor beta chains came from one sample sequenced in a study of OX40 agonist ivuxolimab in advanced cancers. Assay: immunoSEQ multiplex PCR; the TCRdb copy retains only in-frame clones and omits some. In the table there are some 48,000 clones, around nine tenths of which are singletons. Sample: CD4+ or CD8+ T cells sorted from blood, taken in a trial of the OX40 agonist ivuxolimab. The receptor source for this set is an adult with an advanced solid tumor such as melanoma, head and neck, liver or kidney cancer.

In its sample, this clone was seen once. The chain recombines TRBV10-2 with TRBJ1-2; 7 bases line up with TRBD1. This CDR3 has 14 residues. CDR1 is WSHSY and CDR2 is SAAADI in the germline V gene. V lost 6 bases to trimming and J lost 0 bases; unmatched junction nucleotides: 4. CDR3 in DNA: TGCGCCAGCAGAAGGGACAGTACTAACTATGGCTACACCTTC. Its protein is CASRRDSTNYGYTF.

This clone was observed a handful of times. V usage is TRBV18 and J usage is TRBJ2-5; unclear D gene. Trimming left V 0 bases short and J 3 bases short, with 5 bases between. CDR3 size: 13 residues. Germline V CDR1 and CDR2: KGHSH, LQKENI. CDR3 in amino acids: CASSPPIKETQYF. In DNA, the CDR3 is TGTGCCAGCTCACCACCTATTAAAGAGACCCAGTACTTC.

The table lists this clone with a count of one. The rearrangement links TRBV7-8 to TRBJ2-2, with D possibly called TRBD1 or TRBD2 (6 bases each). The CDR3 loop spans 15 amino acids. Germline V gene data show CDR1 as SGHVS and CDR2 as FQNEAQ. V lost 8 bases to trimming and J lost 3 bases, with 16 bases between them. CDR3: CASHHLRGDTGELFF. DNA for the CDR3: TGTGCCAGCCATCATTTGAGGGGGGACACCGGGGAGCTGTTTTTT.

The chain uses TRBV29-1 and TRBJ2-3; 9 bases line up with TRBD1. J was trimmed by 2 bases and V by 4 bases; bases with no gene match: 7. This CDR3 comprises 15 residues. Germline lookup yields CDR1 SQVTM and CDR2 ANQGSEA. The CDR3 sequence is CSVAWDRASTDTQYF. For the CDR3, the DNA is TGCAGCGTTGCGTGGGACAGGGCGTCCACAGATACGCAGTATTTT.

On this clone itself: The same CDR3 arises from other DNA sequences in this sample as well. The chain links TRBV5-4 to TRBJ1-4; a possible D gene is TRBD1 (6 bases). V gave up 4 bases and J gave up 8 bases, with 12 bases separating them. This CDR3 is built from 13 residues. The germline V gene encodes CDR1 SGHNT and CDR2 YYREEE (reference sequence). For the CDR3, the DNA is TGTGCCAGCAGCCCTCCGGACAGCGAAAAACTGTTTTTT. Translated: CASSPPDSEKLFF.

V usage is TRBV27 and J usage is TRBJ2-1; 10 bases map to TRBD2. The V gene's germline CDR1 is MNHEY and CDR2 SMNVEV (reference sequence). This CDR3 spans 16 amino acids. The junction had 5 bases not matched to a gene; V was cut back by 2 bases and J by 4 bases. CDR3 bases: TGTGCCAGCAGTTTACAGAGCGGGGGGGCTTACAATGAGCAGTTCTTC. Translation gives CASSLQSGGAYNEQFF.

CDR3 in DNA: TGTGCCAGCAGCTCCCAGGGGATCTCTGGGGCCAACGTCCTGACTTTC. It encodes CASSSQGISGANVLTF. This chain joins TRBV11-2 and TRBJ2-6, with TRBD1 as a possible D gene (6 bases). V lost 4 bases and J lost 0, with 10 bases in between. This CDR3 contains 16 residues. The V gene's germline CDR1 is SGHAT and CDR2 FQNNGV.